The TCR beta chain under discussion was sequenced for a study of T cell responses to AZD1222 COVID-19 vaccine. CDR1 and CDR2 from the germline V gene are ENHRY and SYGVKD. CDR3 length: 14 amino acids. V was trimmed by 2 bases and J by 3 bases, leaving 10 bases between them. Overall study results and limits: Regions 160-218 and 743-854 held dominance among vaccine-associated CD4 TCRs, which spanned spike.

About this clone itself: Its antigen is currently unknown.

Profiling relied on immunoSEQ multiplex PCR, and the TCRdb table lists in-frame clones only, not all of them. The table has about 60,000 clones, about three quarters seen once. The TCR sequence derives from an adult who received the AZD1222 COVID-19 vaccine. The source was peripheral blood, collected 28 days after the second AZD1222 dose. J is TRBJ2-5 and V is TRBV10-3; D might be TRBD1 (5 bases). CDR3 DNA: TGTGCCATCAGTGAGCCCCCCAGGGAAGAGACCCAGTACTTC. It codes for CAISEPPREETQYF.